One and the same sample provided the 32 T cell receptor beta chains below, sequenced in a study of human T cells and chemical hapten exposure. Noted time point: patch test 2, 6 weeks after DPC sensitization. Treatment noted: therapeutic diphenylcyclopropenone sensitization with weekly scalp DPC. TCRdb used MiXCR to reprocess the RACE reads, holding one entry per CDR3 protein. The sample has around 99,000 distinct CDR3 sequences; 9.2% are singletons. Source: whole blood, taken in connection with sensitization to the hapten diphenylcyclopropenone (DPC). The receptor source for this set is a woman aged 40 to 50 with alopecia areata. Some clones in this sample may be carry-over from other donors' samples.

This clonotype showed up many times. V usage is TRBV28 and J usage is TRBJ2-5, with 10 positions matching TRBD2. The CDR3 is made up of 17 amino acids. The germline gives CDR1 MDHEN, CDR2 SYDVKM. After removal of 7 bases from V and 0 bases from J, the junction contained 11 bases not matched to a gene. CDR3 bases: TGTGCCAGCACGGCAGCGGGGGGGCCCCGAGACCAAGAGACCCAGTACTTC. It translates to CASTAAGGPRDQETQYF. Combining the CDR3 with reference TRBV28 and TRBJ2-5 gives the whole variable domain DVKVTQSSRYLVKRTGEKVFLECVQDMDHENMFWYRQDPGLGLRLIYFSYDVKMKEKGDIPEGYSVSREKKERFSLILESASTNQTSMYLCASTAAGGPRDQETQYFGPGTRLLVL.

This chain joins TRBV5-1 and TRBJ2-1, with 10 bases matching TRBD2. The CDR3 is 16 amino acids. Looked up from germline, CDR1 is SGHRS and CDR2 is YFSETQ. V was pared by 1 base and J by 4 bases, with 5 bases of the junction left unmatched. In DNA, the CDR3 is TGCGCCAGCAGCTTGCAACCTAGCGGGGGTTACAATGAGCAGTTCTTC. This encodes CASSLQPSGGYNEQFF.

This clonotype was seen more than once but under ten times. The J gene is TRBJ1-2, the V gene TRBV20-1; 8 bases line up with TRBD1. The length of the CDR3 is 13 residues. With 3 bases clipped from V and 7 bases from J, the junction kept 7 bases outside the gene matches. Germline loops: CDR1 DFQATT, CDR2 SNEGSKA (reference sequence). CDR3 DNA: TGCAGTGCTAGTCGACAGGGGACTATTGGCTACACCTTC. Translated, it gives CSASRQGTIGYTF.

This sequence joins TRBV6-2 or TRBV6-3 and TRBJ1-3; D remains unclear. V was cut by 9 bases and J by 7 bases, with 19 bases left in between. The CDR3 runs 14 residues. Germline V gene sequence: CDR1 MNHEY, CDR2 SVGEGT. This CDR3 is CASYPGPMWNTIYF. CDR3 bases: TGTGCCAGTTACCCGGGCCCCATGTGGAACACCATATATTTT.

This clonotype has just a few counts. The chain links TRBV6-2 or TRBV6-3 to TRBJ2-1; a possible D gene is TRBD2 (7 bases). Germline V CDR1 and CDR2: MNHEY, SVGEGT. V lost 7 bases to trimming and J lost 9 bases, with 16 bases between them. The CDR3 consists of 13 residues. CDR3 sequence reads: CASNEGGPGEQFF. The CDR3 DNA reads as TGTGCCAGCAACGAGGGGGGGCCGGGTGAGCAGTTCTTC.

This clonotype was found many times. The chain has TRBV4-3 and TRBJ1-4, with 9 positions matching TRBD1. The CDR3 covers 15 residues. The junction had 8 bases not matched to a gene; V was cut back by 4 bases and J by 8 bases. CDR1 is LGHNA and CDR2 is YSLEER in the germline V gene. The CDR3 nucleotides are TGCGCCAGCAGCCCTGGGGACAGGGAAGCCGAAAAACTGTTTTTT. Translated, it gives CASSPGDREAEKLFF.

This clonotype was seen repeatedly, ten times or more. The chain links TRBV6-5 to TRBJ2-5; 9 nucleotides agree with TRBD1. J lost 5 bases, V lost 6 bases, and 13 bases had no gene match. CDR3 size: 16 residues. Germline CDR1 and CDR2: MNHEY and SVGAGI. CDR3 protein: CASSRSGTGLWETQYF. In DNA form, the CDR3 reads TGTGCCAGCAGCCGCTCCGGGACAGGGCTTTGGGAGACCCAGTACTTC.

This clonotype was counted only a few times. The rearrangement uses TRBV27 and TRBJ1-5; no reliable D call. Germline values: CDR1 MNHEY, CDR2 SMNVEV (reference sequence). V lost 3 bases and J 3 bases, leaving 9 bases between the germline ends. The CDR3 contains 14 residues. The CDR3 loop is CASSFWDPNQPQHF. As DNA, the CDR3 is TGTGCCAGCAGTTTTTGGGATCCCAATCAGCCCCAGCATTTT.

The chain employs TRBV6-2 or TRBV6-3 and TRBJ2-3; D not certain. CDR1 is MNHEY and CDR2 is SVGEGT in the germline V gene. V lost 4 bases to trimming and J lost 4 bases, with 15 bases between them. CDR3 length equals 15 residues. The CDR3 is CASSWLTGLADTQYF. For the CDR3, the DNA is TGTGCCAGCAGTTGGCTAACCGGCCTAGCAGATACGCAGTATTTT.

In this sample, this clonotype turned up many times. This sequence joins TRBV11-2 and TRBJ1-1; 7 nucleotides agree with TRBD1. This CDR3 region has 13 residues. Germline-derived CDR1 and CDR2 are SGHAT and FQNNGV. Trimming at V came to 5 bases and at J to 8 bases, leaving 8 bases not matched to a gene. In DNA, the CDR3 is TGTGCCAGCAGCACCGACAGGGCCTTAGAAGCTTTCTTT. This sequence encodes CASSTDRALEAFF.

This clonotype was seen at least ten times. The J gene is TRBJ1-1, the V gene TRBV7-2; tentatively, D is TRBD1 (5 bases). The CDR3 length is 15 residues. Trimming cost V 1 base and J 7 bases, with 16 bases left between them. Germline lookup yields CDR1 SGHTA and CDR2 FQGNSA. Written as DNA, the CDR3 is TGTGCCAGCAGCTTAGGGGTGAACGGGGCCTATGAAGCTTTCTTT. Protein product: CASSLGVNGAYEAFF.

This clonotype was detected many times. The V and J genes are TRBV10-3 and TRBJ2-3, with 9 nucleotides matching TRBD2. Germline assignment: CDR1 ENHRY and CDR2 SYGVKD. The trim removed 3 bases at V and 6 bases at J, leaving 10 bases unmatched. The CDR3 spans 16 residues. The CDR3 DNA reads TGTGCCATCAGTGAACGTAGCGGGGGTTTTCCGGATACGCAGTATTTT. Translated, it gives CAISERSGGFPDTQYF.

The table lists this clonotype with many counts. The chain has TRBV4-2 and TRBJ1-2, with D perhaps matching TRBD1 (5 bases). The ends were cut back, 8 bases at V and 2 bases at J, with 15 bases in the middle. CDR1 and CDR2 (germline): LGHNA, YNFKEQ. This CDR3 has 14 residues. The CDR3 spells CASPPGEGNYGYTF. DNA for the CDR3: TGTGCCAGCCCCCCGGGGGAAGGGAACTATGGCTACACCTTC.

This clonotype has more than one count but fewer than ten. This chain joins TRBV20-1 and TRBJ2-7; D gene unclear. The CDR3 spans 13 residues. Trimming took off 6 bases at V and 5 bases at J, with 17 bases between the two ends. CDR1 DFQATT and CDR2 SNEGSKA come from the germline V gene (reference sequence). CDR3 region: CSAQQPASHEQYF. The CDR3 DNA reads TGCAGTGCCCAACAGCCAGCCAGCCACGAGCAGTACTTC.

This clonotype was counted between two and nine times. The chain employs TRBV12-3 or TRBV12-4 and TRBJ1-3; D may be TRBD1 (5 bases). The CDR3 covers 18 residues. Trimming took 6 bases from V and 0 from J, leaving 21 bases between them. CDR3 nucleotides: TGTGCCAGCAGCCCCGCCCCCGGGACGGTACGCTCTGGAAACACCATATATTTT. This translates into CASSPAPGTVRSGNTIYF.

This clonotype turned up a few times. CDR3 in amino acids: CASSLQGAGEKLFF. The CDR3 DNA is TGTGCCAGCAGTTTACAGGGGGCAGGTGAAAAACTGTTTTTT. The chain recombines TRBV12-3 or TRBV12-4 with TRBJ1-4; TRBD1 agrees at 8 bases. This CDR3 is built from 14 residues. Trimming at V came to 2 bases and at J to 7 bases, leaving 3 bases not matched to a gene.

This clonotype has a handful of counts. The chain employs TRBV7-2 and TRBJ1-4; 9 nucleotides agree with TRBD1. The CDR3 contains 14 residues. In germline, CDR1 is SGHTA, CDR2 FQGNSA. The V gene end was trimmed by 5 bases and the J gene end by 7 bases; junction bases not matched to a gene: 5. CDR3 in amino acids: CASSPDRGSEKLFF. The CDR3 nucleotides read TGTGCCAGCAGCCCAGACAGGGGGAGTGAAAAACTGTTTTTT. The full variable domain, rest sourced from reference TRBV7-2 and TRBJ1-4, is GAGVSQSPSNKVTEKGKDVELRCDPISGHTALYWYRQSLGQGLEFLIYFQGNSAPDKSGLPSDRFSAERTGGSVSTLTIQRTQQEDSAVYLCASSPDRGSEKLFFGSGTQLSVL.

In this sample, this clonotype turned up a few times. The chain links TRBV18 to TRBJ1-1; TRBD1 is a possible D gene (5 bases). The V and J ends lost 2 bases and 10 bases respectively, with 14 bases between them. This CDR3 region has 13 residues. Germline lookup yields CDR1 KGHSH and CDR2 LQKENI. The CDR3 spells CASSPGEGPRAFF. As DNA, the CDR3 is TGTGCCAGCTCACCAGGGGAGGGACCTCGAGCTTTCTTT.

This sequence joins TRBV7-8 and TRBJ2-3; 13 nucleotides match TRBD2. Looked up from germline, CDR1 is SGHVS and CDR2 is FQNEAQ. The CDR3 runs 18 residues. V lost 1 base to trimming and J lost 2 bases; unmatched junction nucleotides: 6. In nucleotides, the CDR3 is TGTGCCAGCAGCTTAGTGGGGACTAGCGGGGTAATCACAGATACGCAGTATTTT. Its protein is CASSLVGTSGVITDTQYF.

This clonotype has more than one count but fewer than ten. The rearrangement uses TRBV4-3 and TRBJ2-1; D might be TRBD1 (6 bases). This CDR3 contains 15 residues. V lost 0 bases and J lost 9, with 15 bases in between. Per germline, CDR1 LGHNA and CDR2 YSLEER. The CDR3 DNA follows: TGCGCCAGCAGCCAAGACAGGGGTAGTCCTGGTGAGCAGTTCTTC. Protein product: CASSQDRGSPGEQFF.

The chain joins TRBV6-5 to TRBJ2-5; no clear D gene. CDR1 is MNHEY and CDR2 is SVGAGI in the germline V gene. V gave up 0 bases and J gave up 0 bases, with 11 bases separating them. CDR3 length: 16 residues. CDR3 nucleotides: TGTGCCAGCAGTTACTCCCGGCAGACGTACCAAGAGACCCAGTACTTC. Its protein is CASSYSRQTYQETQYF.

This clonotype showed up many times. This rearrangement joins TRBV20-1 to TRBJ2-1, with 10 bases matching TRBD2. Per germline, CDR1 DFQATT and CDR2 SNEGSKA (reference sequence). The CDR3 contains 15 residues. J lost 4 bases, V lost 8 bases, and 11 bases had no gene match. The CDR3 sequence is CSYLKAGLAYNEQFF. DNA of the CDR3: TGCAGTTACCTTAAGGCGGGACTAGCGTACAATGAGCAGTTCTTC.

At least ten counts were recorded for this clonotype. The gene calls are TRBV7-2 and TRBJ1-1, with TRBD1 as a possible D gene (5 bases). Per germline, CDR1 SGHTA and CDR2 FQGNSA. The CDR3 has 16 amino acids. The V gene lost 5 bases and the J gene lost 1 base, with 17 bases spanning the gap. Here the CDR3 reads CASSPRRGEGNTEAFF. CDR3 coding DNA: TGTGCCAGCAGCCCACGCCGAGGGGAAGGGAACACTGAAGCTTTCTTT.

The chain is built from TRBV6-6 and TRBJ2-7; D not certain. Germline loops: CDR1 MNHNY, CDR2 SVGAGI (reference sequence). This CDR3 is built from 13 residues. Trimming removed 0 bases at V and 5 bases at J, with 8 bases between. CDR3 residues: CASSYSKSDEQYF. DNA of the CDR3: TGTGCCAGCAGTTACTCGAAGTCAGACGAGCAGTACTTC.

CDR3 DNA sequence: TGTGCCAGCAGTGAGAGGTCCAGGGAGTCGACAAGGTCGGATGAGCAGTTCTTC. It yields the protein CASSERSRESTRSDEQFF. J is TRBJ2-1 and V is TRBV6-4; D tentatively fits TRBD1 or TRBD2 (5 bases each). This CDR3 region has 18 residues. Trimming took off 3 bases at V and 8 bases at J, with 26 bases between the two ends. In germline, CDR1 is MRHNA, CDR2 SNTAGT.

A few counts support this clonotype. The chain combines TRBV12-3 or TRBV12-4 with TRBJ1-1; D is unclear. The V end lost 6 bases, the J end lost 1 base, and 12 bases lay between the germline ends. The CDR3 extends over 14 amino acids. In DNA, the CDR3 is TGTGCCAGCAGCCCGATGGGCCCGAACACTGAAGCTTTCTTT. Its translation is CASSPMGPNTEAFF.

This clonotype was seen at least ten times. This chain links TRBV4-3 with TRBJ2-7, with TRBD1 matching over 9 bases. This CDR3 comprises 18 residues. Looked up from germline, CDR1 is LGHNA and CDR2 is YSLEER. Losses at the gene ends were 3 bases for V and 0 bases for J; bases not matched to a gene: 12. In DNA, the CDR3 is TGCGCCAGCAGCCATGTTACAAAAGGGACAGGGAGCTCCTACGAGCAGTACTTC. It is translated as CASSHVTKGTGSSYEQYF.

In this sample, this clonotype turned up many times. V and J are TRBV5-1 and TRBJ2-3, with TRBD1 as a possible D gene (6 bases). The V gene's germline CDR1 is SGHRS and CDR2 YFSETQ. The CDR3 runs to 16 residues. Trimming left V 5 bases short and J 4 bases short, with 20 bases between. The DNA for the CDR3 is TGCGCCAGCAGTTTACCTCAGGGGTTTTTTGCAGATACGCAGTATTTT. Amino acid sequence: CASSLPQGFFADTQYF.

The V and J genes are TRBV9 and TRBJ2-2, with TRBD2 matching 14 bases. The germline gives CDR1 SGDLS, CDR2 YYNGEE. Trimming cost V 3 bases and J 7 bases; bases outside gene matches: 5. This CDR3 is built from 16 residues. Written as DNA, the CDR3 is TGTGCCAGCAGCGCATCCGGGACTAGCGGGGGCGGGGAGCTGTTTTTT. Its protein product is CASSASGTSGGGELFF.

In this sample, this clonotype turned up many times. The genes are TRBV4-3 and TRBJ1-1, with D uncertain. Trimming removed 0 bases at V and 0 bases at J, with 8 bases between. The CDR3 is 15 amino acids. From germline, CDR1 is LGHNA and CDR2 YSLEER. CDR3: CASSQDKMVNTEAFF. In nucleotides, the CDR3 is TGCGCCAGCAGCCAAGACAAAATGGTGAACACTGAAGCTTTCTTT.

This clonotype was observed a few times. The CDR3 nucleotides read TGTGCCAGTAGTATCCCAGGGGGTTGGGAGACCCAGTACTTC. Translating gives CASSIPGGWETQYF. This sequence joins TRBV19 and TRBJ2-5; 7 nucleotides match TRBD1. In germline, CDR1 is LNHDA, CDR2 SQIVND (reference sequence). Trimming took 3 bases from V and 5 from J; bases not matched to a gene: 6. The CDR3 loop spans 14 amino acids. Full variable domain (remainder filled in from reference TRBV19 and TRBJ2-5): DGGITQSPKYLFRKEGQNVTLSCEQNLNHDAMYWYRQDPGQGLRLIYYSQIVNDFQKGDIAEGYSVSREKKESFPLTVTSAQKNPTAFYLCASSIPGGWETQYFGPGTRLLVL.

This clonotype was found many times. The chain has TRBV7-2 and TRBJ2-7, with 8 bases fitting TRBD1. The length of the CDR3 is 17 residues. The germline CDR1 and CDR2 sequences are SGHTA and FQGNSA. Trimming removed 0 bases from V and 3 bases from J; junction bases left unmatched: 10. For the CDR3, the DNA is TGTGCCAGCAGCTTAGCCCTAGCCGGGACAGGATACTACGAGCAGTACTTC. Amino acids: CASSLALAGTGYYEQYF.